Each of the 8 T cell receptor beta chains below was sequenced from the same sample in a study of T cells in Graves' hyperthyroidism and ophthalmopathy. Researchers amplified the TCR beta CDR3 regions from RNA transcripts. The study used the HTBI primer set for a first-round RT-PCR of the TCR CDR3. TCRdb fed the multiplex PCR reads into MiXCR, producing one record per CDR3 protein. There are almost 350,000 distinct CDR3 sequences in the sample; approximately 18% occur only once, and around 16% lies in the top ten. What was sequenced was blood. Receptors were obtained from a middle-aged woman with Graves' ophthalmopathy.

This clonotype was observed many times. This chain uses TRBV20-1 with TRBJ2-7, with D hard to call. Germline CDR1 is DFQATT and CDR2 is SNEGSKA (reference sequence). Trimming pared 3 bases from V and 9 bases from J, leaving 15 bases between. The CDR3 contains 12 residues. The CDR3 protein is CSASDHLFLQYF. The CDR3 coding sequence is TGCAGTGCTAGCGATCACCTTTTTTTGCAGTACTTC.

This clonotype was seen many times. The chain recombines TRBV28 with TRBJ1-5; 7 nucleotides align to TRBD1. This CDR3 contains 15 residues. After removal of 6 bases from V and 1 base from J, the junction contained 6 bases not matched to a gene. Germline assignment: CDR1 MDHEN and CDR2 SYDVKM. CDR3 sequence reads: CASRSQGPSNQPQHF. The CDR3 coding sequence is TGTGCCAGCAGATCACAGGGGCCCAGCAATCAGCCCCAGCATTTT.

This clonotype has ten or more counts. The chain joins TRBV30 to TRBJ1-2; D is unresolved. CDR1 and CDR2 from the germline V gene are GTSNPN and SVGIG (reference sequence). The CDR3 covers 11 residues. V dropped 1 base and J dropped 8 bases, with 8 bases sitting between them. The CDR3 loop is CAWSGGMGYTF. DNA of the CDR3: TGTGCCTGGAGTGGAGGGATGGGCTACACCTTC. Supplemented by reference TRBV30 and TRBJ1-2, the full variable domain reads SQTIHQWPATLVQPVGSPLSLECTVEGTSNPNLYWYRQAAGRGLQLLFYSVGIGQISSEVPQNLSASRPQDRQFILSSKKLLLSDSGFYLCAWSGGMGYTFGSGTRLTVV.

This chain links TRBV4-1 with TRBJ2-2; 11 bases fit TRBD2. Trimming removed 5 bases from V and 6 bases from J; junction bases left unmatched: 20. The CDR3 extends over 20 amino acids. The germline CDR1 and CDR2 sequences are MGHRA and YSYEKL. CDR3 protein: CASSKGGSGRARSLAGELFF. DNA for the CDR3: TGCGCCAGCAGCAAAGGGGGTAGCGGGAGGGCTCGGAGTTTGGCCGGGGAGCTGTTTTTT.

This clonotype was observed at least ten times. CDR3 in amino acids: CASRETGAGNTIYF. DNA for the CDR3: TGTGCCAGCAGAGAAACAGGGGCTGGAAACACCATATATTTT. This chain connects TRBV28 to TRBJ1-3; TRBD1 matches 7 bases. Germline loops: CDR1 MDHEN, CDR2 SYDVKM. The CDR3 consists of 14 residues. J was trimmed by 2 bases and V by 6 bases; bases with no gene match: 4.

The chain joins TRBV11-2 to TRBJ1-5, with unresolved D. CDR1 and CDR2 (germline): SGHAT, FQNNGV. This CDR3 has 17 residues. Between the trimmed V and J ends, which lost 1 base and 0 bases, there was a span of 13 bases. The CDR3 region is CASSLVGGPYSNQPQHF. CDR3 coding DNA: TGTGCCAGCAGCTTAGTTGGAGGACCTTATAGCAATCAGCCCCAGCATTTT.

In its sample, this clonotype was seen many times. This chain links TRBV6-5 with TRBJ2-5, with D tentatively TRBD1 or TRBD2 (5 bases each). Trimming removed 2 bases from V and 1 base from J, with 14 bases in between. The germline V gene has CDR1 MNHEY and CDR2 SVGAGI. This CDR3 has 16 residues. For the CDR3, the DNA is TGTGCCAGCAGTTACGGGACGGAAGTTTTCCAAGAGACCCAGTACTTC. Translated: CASSYGTEVFQETQYF.

The sample holds a few counts of this clonotype. The rearrangement links TRBV5-1 to TRBJ1-2; D is unclear. V was clipped by 0 bases and J by 0 bases, with 6 bases between them. CDR3 size: 14 residues. The germline V gene has CDR1 SGHRS and CDR2 YFSETQ. The CDR3 DNA follows: TGCGCCAGCAGCTTGGCAGTACCTAACTATGGCTACACCTTC. Its translation: CASSLAVPNYGYTF.